These T cell receptor beta chains were read from a single sample in a study of lymphopenia after photon versus proton radiotherapy. Produced via immunoSEQ multiplex PCR; TCRdb's table is partial and in-frame only. The sample shows 55,000 to 70,000 clones, approximately 90% of them seen only once. Source: peripheral blood, taken from a patient treated with photon-based radiotherapy. The receptors were sampled from a woman between 40 and 50 years old with cholangiocarcinoma. CDR3s include the opening cysteine and the closing phenylalanine or tryptophan. A D gene is named only where the DNA matches it firmly. Expanded clones are given a class, and other clones once, few, many or no size at all.

clone_size,j_call,v_call,d_call,cdr3_nt,cdr3_aa
few,TRBJ1-6,TRBV2,-,TGTGCCAGCAGTGATTCAGGGGCCTGGAATTCACCCCTCCACTTT,CASSDSGAWNSPLHF
-,TRBJ1-4,TRBV30,-,TGTGCCTGTGAAGCGGGGGATGAAAAACTGTTTTTT,CACEAGDEKLFF
-,TRBJ1-1,TRBV7-8,TRBD1,TGTGCCAGCAGCTTAGTAAGGACAGGGCCGAACACTGAAGCTTTCTTT,CASSLVRTGPNTEAFF
once,TRBJ1-6,TRBV27,-,TGTGCCAGCAAGACCGACGCCATTTCACCCCTCCACTTT,CASKTDAISPLHF
-,TRBJ2-1,TRBV7-2,TRBD2,TGTGCCAGCAGCTCCCCGAGCGGGGCCAGCTCCTACAATGAGCAGTTCTTC,CASSSPSGASSYNEQFF
-,TRBJ1-1,TRBV25-1,-,TGTGCCAGCAGTGTCGGGAGCACTGAAGCTTTCTTT,CASSVGSTEAFF
-,TRBJ1-3,TRBV7-6,-,TGTGCCAGCAAACAGAGCTCTGGAAACACCATATATTTT,CASKQSSGNTIYF
-,TRBJ1-2,TRBV7-2,-,TGTGCCAGCAGCTTATTCGGAGATGACTATGGCTACACCTTC,CASSLFGDDYGYTF
-,TRBJ1-2,TRBV27,-,TGTGCCAGCGCAGATCGGGGCTATGGCTACACCTTC,CASADRGYGYTF
-,TRBJ1-1,TRBV2,TRBD1,TGTGCCACAGGACAGGGAAACACTGAAGCTTTCTTT,CATGQGNTEAFF
once,TRBJ1-2,TRBV6-5,-,TGTGCCAGCAGTTACTCGACCGGGCAGGGCTATGGCTACACCTTC,CASSYSTGQGYGYTF
-,TRBJ1-2,TRBV23-1,-,TGCGCCAGCAGTCAATCGTGGGGGGTTAACTATGGCTACACCTTC,CASSQSWGVNYGYTF
-,TRBJ2-7,TRBV7-2,TRBD1,TGTGCCAGCAGCCTCAACAGGGGTCCACTCGAGCAGTACTTC,CASSLNRGPLEQYF
-,TRBJ2-7,TRBV28,-,TGTGCCAGCAGAGAAGGGGACGGTTGGGGCTACGAGCAGTACTTC,CASREGDGWGYEQYF
-,TRBJ2-1,TRBV20-1,-,TGCAGTGCTACCCCCGATGAGCAGTTCTTC,CSATPDEQFF
-,TRBJ1-1,TRBV30,TRBD1,TGTGCCTGGAGTGACTTCAGGGGGTTGGGGGCTTTCTTT,CAWSDFRGLGAFF
-,TRBJ2-7,TRBV14,-,TGTGCCAGCAGCCAAGGGGGGCTACCCCACGAGCAGTACTTC,CASSQGGLPHEQYF
-,TRBJ2-1,TRBV29-1,-,TGCAGCGTTGGGGCTAGGGGACTTGAAGAGTTCTTC,CSVGARGLEEFF
-,TRBJ2-7,TRBV5-6,-,TGTGCCAGCAGCTTACGCAGGGTCGGCGAGCAGTACTTC,CASSLRRVGEQYF
-,TRBJ1-6,TRBV4-1,-,TGCGCCAGCAGCCAAGAATGGGGGGGAAATTCACCCCTCCACTTT,CASSQEWGGNSPLHF
once,TRBJ1-1,TRBV30,-,TGTGCCTGGAGCGTTAACCGGAACACTGAAGCTTTCTTT,CAWSVNRNTEAFF
-,TRBJ2-7,TRBV2,-,TGTGCCAGCAGTGAAGGTAACGAGCAGTACTTC,CASSEGNEQYF
-,TRBJ2-2,TRBV19,-,TGTGCCAGTAGCTTTGACAGAACTATTAACACCGGGGAGCTGTTTTTT,CASSFDRTINTGELFF
-,TRBJ2-1,TRBV30,-,TGTGCCTGGAGTGTACCCGGGACTGCAATTGAGCAGTTCTTC,CAWSVPGTAIEQFF
-,TRBJ2-5,TRBV18,-,TGTGCCAGCTCACCACGTGGGACTCAAGAGACCCAGTACTTC,CASSPRGTQETQYF
-,TRBJ2-7,TRBV30,TRBD1,TGTGCCTGGAGTACCGGACAGGGTTTGGGCGAGCAGTACTTC,CAWSTGQGLGEQYF
-,TRBJ1-1,TRBV5-4,TRBD1,TGTGCCAGCAGCTCGGACAGGAGGACTGAAGCTTTCTTT,CASSSDRRTEAFF
-,TRBJ1-3,TRBV7-9,-,TGTGCCAGCAGCTTGGTGGCCGGAAACACCATATATTTT,CASSLVAGNTIYF
-,TRBJ2-3,TRBV5-1,TRBD1,TGCGCCAGCAGCCCGGACAGGGGGCATCAAGATACGCAGTATTTT,CASSPDRGHQDTQYF
-,TRBJ1-1,TRBV6-5,-,TGTGCCAGCAGTGTAATCGGGCTACTAACTGAAGCTTTCTTT,CASSVIGLLTEAFF
-,TRBJ1-2,TRBV27,-,TGTGCCAGCGGCCGGGGGGGGAAGGGAGGCTACACCTTC,CASGRGGKGGYTF
-,TRBJ2-4,TRBV7-2,-,TGTGCCAGCAGCTTAAACAAAAACATTCAGTACTTC,CASSLNKNIQYF
-,TRBJ1-4,TRBV10-3,-,TGTGCCAGTGGGGATGAAAAACTGTTTTTT,CASGDEKLFF
-,TRBJ2-7,TRBV11-2,-,TGTGCCAGCAGCTCTCCCGGTCGGGGATGGTACGAGCAGTACTTC,CASSSPGRGWYEQYF
-,TRBJ1-2,TRBV7-9,-,TGTGCCAGCAGCTCCGCAGGGTTCCTAACTAATGGCTACACCTTC,CASSSAGFLTNGYTF
-,TRBJ1-1,TRBV18,-,TGTGCCAGCTCACCAGGACAGCCGAACACTGAAGCTTTCTTT,CASSPGQPNTEAFF
-,TRBJ2-1,TRBV18,-,TGTGCCAGCTCACCACAGGGGGGAACCTCCTACAATGAGCAGTTCTTC,CASSPQGGTSYNEQFF
-,TRBJ2-3,TRBV27,TRBD2,TGTGCCAGCAGTCGGACTAGCGGGGCCCGCACAGATACGCAGTATTTT,CASSRTSGARTDTQYF
-,TRBJ2-3,TRBV14,TRBD1,TGTGCCAGCAGCCAAGGGAAACAGGGGGACAACACAGATACGCAGTATTTT,CASSQGKQGDNTDTQYF
-,TRBJ1-5,TRBV6-5,-,TGTGCCAGCAGTTTTGGGGGCGCGGGTCAGCCCCAGCATTTT,CASSFGGAGQPQHF
-,TRBJ1-1,TRBV5-1,-,TGCGCCAGCAGCGTGACAGAGGGTATGAACACTGAAGCTTTCTTT,CASSVTEGMNTEAFF
-,TRBJ1-6,TRBV11-2,-,TGTGCCAGCAGCGCCGGGGGCTCCTATAATTCACCCCTCCACTTT,CASSAGGSYNSPLHF
-,TRBJ2-2,TRBV11-2,-,TGTGCCAGCAGCTTGGCCGGGGAGCTGTTTTTT,CASSLAGELFF
-,TRBJ2-3,TRBV7-3,-,TGTGCCAGCAGCTTAATGGGAGCCCCCCTCCGCACAGATACGCAGTATTTT,CASSLMGAPLRTDTQYF
once,TRBJ2-7,TRBV11-2,TRBD1,TGTGCCAGCAGCTCAGGGACAGAATGGGAGCAGTACTTC,CASSSGTEWEQYF
-,TRBJ2-7,TRBV25-1,-,TGTGCCAGCAGTGACACCTACGAGCAGTACTTC,CASSDTYEQYF
once,TRBJ1-6,TRBV7-2,-,TGTGCCAGCAGTTCACCCGGTTACTCACCCCTCCACTTT,CASSSPGYSPLHF
-,TRBJ1-6,TRBV7-2,-,TGTGCCAGCAGCTCCAAAGGAGGGACTCAAAATAATTCACCCCTCCACTTT,CASSSKGGTQNNSPLHF
-,TRBJ1-2,TRBV6-1,-,TGTGCCAGCAGTAGCAGGGGACCTAACTATGGCTACACCTTC,CASSSRGPNYGYTF
-,TRBJ2-2,TRBV7-3,-,TGTGCCAGCAGCTCCCCTGGGGTGAGGACCGGGGAGCTGTTTTTT,CASSSPGVRTGELFF
-,TRBJ1-2,TRBV5-4,TRBD1,TGTGCCAGCAGCCAGGGGGGGATTAGTGGCTACACCTTC,CASSQGGISGYTF
-,TRBJ1-1,TRBV4-3,-,TGCGCCAGCAGCCAAGAACCCCCTCGGGGGAACACTGAAGCTTTCTTT,CASSQEPPRGNTEAFF
-,TRBJ1-5,TRBV19,TRBD1,TGTGCCAGTAGTATAACGCGGCAGGGGGCCTATAGCAATCAGCCCCAGCATTTT,CASSITRQGAYSNQPQHF
-,TRBJ2-7,TRBV11-2,TRBD2,TGTGCCAGCAGCTTAAGTCTCCTAGCGGGAGCCTACGAGCAGTACTTC,CASSLSLLAGAYEQYF
-,TRBJ1-1,TRBV29-1,-,TGCAGCGTTGTCCGGCAGTTGAACACTGAAGCTTTCTTT,CSVVRQLNTEAFF
-,TRBJ2-1,TRBV5-4,TRBD2,TGTGCCAGCAACTCAAGCGGGGGGGGCTCCTACAATGAGCAGTTCTTC,CASNSSGGGSYNEQFF
-,TRBJ2-5,TRBV6-1,-,TGTGCCAGCATCCTGACTGGGGGAGAGACCCAGTACTTC,CASILTGGETQYF
-,TRBJ1-1,TRBV28,TRBD1,TGTGCCAGCAGTGTCGAAGGACAGGGGTGGAACACTGAAGCTTTCTTT,CASSVEGQGWNTEAFF
-,TRBJ1-1,TRBV30,-,TGTGCCTGGAGTTATCCCTGGGGGAACACTGAAGCTTTCTTT,CAWSYPWGNTEAFF
medium-sized,TRBJ1-2,TRBV7-2,-,TGTGCCAGCAGCTTATTGGTGCCTGCAGCAGGTGACTACGGTTATGGCTACACCTTC,CASSLLVPAAGDYGYGYTF